Each of the 17 T cell receptor beta chains below was sequenced from the same sample in a study of T cell responses to AZD1222 COVID-19 vaccine. TCRdb keeps only in-frame clones here, not all; method: immunoSEQ multiplex PCR. The repertoire holds 95,000 to 150,000 clones, with about 93% as singletons. Sequences were derived from peripheral blood, sampled 28 days after the second AZD1222 dose. These TCRs come from an adult who received the AZD1222 COVID-19 vaccine.

This clone was found once. The chain links TRBV11-2 to TRBJ2-2, with D possibly called TRBD1 or TRBD2 (6 bases each). The CDR3 loop spans 15 amino acids. The germline CDR1 and CDR2 sequences are SGHAT and FQNNGV. Between the trimmed V and J ends, which lost 5 bases and 7 bases, there was a span of 17 bases. This chain's CDR3 is CASSDGGGIGGELFF. CDR3 DNA sequence: TGTGCCAGCAGCGACGGGGGCGGGATTGGCGGGGAGCTGTTTTTT.

The genes are TRBV7-9 and TRBJ1-1; D is unresolved. The CDR3 length is 12 residues. Trimming pared 1 base from V and 6 bases from J, leaving 6 bases between. In germline, CDR1 is SEHNR, CDR2 FQNEAQ (reference sequence). In DNA form, the CDR3 reads TGTGCCAGCAGCTTAGTTAACCCTGAAGCTTTCTTT. Translated, it gives CASSLVNPEAFF.

The chain joins TRBV11-2 to TRBJ2-2, with D perhaps TRBD1 (6 bases). The V end was cut by 1 base, the J end by 5 bases, with 14 bases between. Germline loops: CDR1 SGHAT, CDR2 FQNNGV. CDR3 size: 16 residues. CDR3 coding DNA: TGTGCCAGCAGCTTAGGCCGGACAGTGCAAACCGGGGAGCTGTTTTTT. Its translation is CASSLGRTVQTGELFF.

V is TRBV18 and J is TRBJ1-4; tentative D call: TRBD1 (5 bases). The germline V gene encodes CDR1 KGHSH and CDR2 LQKENI. V was cut by 1 base and J by 0 bases, with 9 bases left in between. This CDR3 comprises 16 residues. The CDR3 DNA reads TGTGCCAGCTCACCACAAGACAGTGCAACTAATGAAAAACTGTTTTTT. Protein product: CASSPQDSATNEKLFF. Variable domain in full (rest from reference TRBV18 and TRBJ1-4): NAGVMQNPRHLVRRRGQEARLRCSPMKGHSHVYWYRQLPEEGLKFMVYLQKENIIDESGMPKERFSAEFPKEGPSILRIQQVVRGDSAAYFCASSPQDSATNEKLFFGSGTQLSVL.

The chain uses TRBV11-2 and TRBJ2-5, with TRBD2 as a possible D gene (7 bases). Germline V CDR1 and CDR2: SGHAT, FQNNGV. The CDR3 is 13 residues long. V lost 3 bases to trimming and J lost 5 bases, with 10 bases between them. For the CDR3, the DNA is TGTGCCAGCAGCTTGGGGGGGGCCGAGACCCAGTACTTC. This gives the protein CASSLGGAETQYF.

The V and J genes are TRBV4-1 and TRBJ1-1, with D tentatively TRBD1 (6 bases). V lost 2 bases to trimming and J lost 0 bases, with 13 bases between them. The CDR3 spans 16 residues. Germline V gene lookup returns CDR1 MGHRA and CDR2 YSYEKL. The CDR3 sequence is CASSQPKQGLNTEAFF. CDR3 DNA: TGCGCCAGCAGCCAACCTAAACAGGGACTGAACACTGAAGCTTTCTTT.

V is TRBV18 and J is TRBJ2-6; D not certain. Trimming took 3 bases from V and 0 from J, leaving 6 bases between them. The CDR3 is 15 amino acids. Germline CDR1 and CDR2: KGHSH and LQKENI. CDR3 sequence (DNA): TGTGCCAGCTCACCGGAGACCTCTGGGGCCAACGTCCTGACTTTC. Translation: CASSPETSGANVLTF.

The V gene is TRBV19, the J gene TRBJ1-5; D call uncertain. CDR1 and CDR2 from the germline V gene are LNHDA and SQIVND (reference sequence). With 5 bases removed from V and 1 base from J, the gap between germline ends came to 6 bases. The CDR3 consists of 13 residues. This CDR3 reads CASSRESNQPQHF. The CDR3 DNA reads as TGTGCCAGTAGTCGGGAAAGCAATCAGCCCCAGCATTTT. Together with reference TRBV19 and TRBJ1-5, the CDR3 gives the full variable domain: DGGITQSPKYLFRKEGQNVTLSCEQNLNHDAMYWYRQDPGQGLRLIYYSQIVNDFQKGDIAEGYSVSREKKESFPLTVTSAQKNPTAFYLCASSRESNQPQHFGDGTRLSIL.

The genes are TRBV3-1 (or the pseudogene TRBV3-2) and TRBJ1-4; tentatively, D is TRBD1 (6 bases). The CDR3 is made up of 18 amino acids. CDR1 is LGHDT and CDR2 is YNNKEL in the germline V gene (reference sequence). The V and J ends lost 4 bases and 8 bases respectively, with 26 bases between them. The CDR3 region is CASSPGATIQGRLEKLFF. The CDR3 DNA reads as TGTGCCAGCAGCCCCGGGGCCACAATACAGGGTCGACTGGAAAAACTGTTTTTT.

The chain combines TRBV15 with TRBJ1-1; TRBD1 is a possible D gene (5 bases). V lost 8 bases to trimming and J lost 2 bases, with 18 bases between them. The V gene's germline CDR1 is LNHNV and CDR2 YYDKDF (reference sequence). The CDR3 extends over 15 amino acids. CDR3 DNA: TGTGCCACCCAACCGGGACCGAGACAAAACACTGAAGCTTTCTTT. Amino acids: CATQPGPRQNTEAFF.

The chain links TRBV19 to TRBJ1-2, with D possibly being TRBD1 (6 bases). Germline values: CDR1 LNHDA, CDR2 SQIVND (reference sequence). The CDR3 consists of 16 residues. V was shortened by 5 bases and J by 2 bases, with 18 bases between the two germline ends. CDR3 amino acids: CASSPGRGGFNYGYTF. CDR3 bases: TGTGCCAGTAGTCCCGGCCGGGGGGGCTTCAACTATGGCTACACCTTC.

This clone appeared a single time. The CDR3 DNA reads as TGTGCCAGCCGGAGGGGGGCGAACACCGGGGAGCTGTTTTTT. It yields the protein CASRRGANTGELFF. V gene TRBV5-4 combines with J gene TRBJ2-2; the D call may be TRBD1 or TRBD2 (6 bases each). Trimming took off 7 bases at V and 0 bases at J, with 10 bases between the two ends. The germline CDR1 and CDR2 sequences are SGHNT and YYREEE (reference sequence). The CDR3 totals 14 residues.

The CDR3 DNA reads as TGTGCCAGCAGCGAGAGTGGGACCCCTAGGGAGCAGTACTTC. Protein: CASSESGTPREQYF. The V gene is TRBV9, the J gene TRBJ2-7, with D possibly being TRBD1 or TRBD2 (5 bases each). V was trimmed by 3 bases and J by 7 bases, leaving 17 bases between them. Germline V gives CDR1 SGDLS, CDR2 YYNGEE. This CDR3 has 14 residues. Variable domain in full (rest from reference TRBV9 and TRBJ2-7): DSGVTQTPKHLITATGQRVTLRCSPRSGDLSVYWYQQSLDQGLQFLIQYYNGEERAKGNILERFSAQQFPDLHSELNLSSLELGDSALYFCASSESGTPREQYFGPGTRLTVT.

This chain connects TRBV7-2 to TRBJ2-3, with 10 bases identical to TRBD1. The CDR3 sequence is 15 residues long. The germline CDR1 and CDR2 sequences are SGHTA and FQGNSA. After removal of 1 base from V and 3 bases from J, the junction contained 1 base not matched to a gene. This CDR3 is CASSLGGQGTDTQYF. The CDR3 bases are TGTGCCAGCAGCTTAGGGGGACAGGGGACAGATACGCAGTATTTT.

The chain combines TRBV27 with TRBJ1-1, with D maybe TRBD1 (6 bases). The CDR3 has 13 residues. From germline, CDR1 is MNHEY and CDR2 SMNVEV (reference sequence). Trimming pared 2 bases from V and 9 bases from J, leaving 13 bases between. CDR3 in amino acids: CASSLQGPTKAFF. CDR3 nucleotides: TGTGCCAGCAGTTTACAGGGGCCGACCAAAGCTTTCTTT.

The rearrangement links TRBV7-2 to TRBJ2-7; no definite D call. From germline, CDR1 is SGHTA and CDR2 FQGNSA. This CDR3 comprises 13 residues. V was trimmed by 0 bases and J by 3 bases, leaving 6 bases between them. Here the CDR3 DNA reads TGTGCCAGCAGCTTAGCCCAGCTCTACGAGCAGTACTTC. Amino acids: CASSLAQLYEQYF.

The rearrangement links TRBV27 to TRBJ2-2; no clear D. Trimming cost V 5 bases and J 5 bases, with 9 bases left between them. Germline loops: CDR1 MNHEY, CDR2 SMNVEV (reference sequence). CDR3 length equals 13 residues. CDR3 protein: CASSLPSTGELFF. DNA for the CDR3: TGTGCCAGCAGTCTCCCGAGTACCGGGGAGCTGTTTTTT.